This T cell receptor (beta chain) was identified during a study of T cell responses to AZD1222 COVID-19 vaccine (dated by TCRdb to the early 2020s). About the study as a whole: TCR sequencing covered roughly 230 trial participants: nearly 210 given two doses of AZD1222 and approximately 26 given two doses of MenACWY control vaccine. Trial participants were enrolled by age into subgroups of 18-55, 56-69 and 70-plus years, and about 150, 27 and 61 TCR-sequenced participants, respectively, were included in these subgroups.

The CDR3 regions of human TCRbeta chains were subjected to immunosequencing. The study's processing was this. TCRs in the repertoires were matched against a reference library of SARS-CoV-2-specific TCRs that had been generated with the MIRA antigen-specificity platform. Breadth was defined as the fraction of unique TCRs that were SARS-CoV-2-associated, and depth was defined as the fraction of total T cells that were SARS-CoV-2-associated. Using the MIRA data, each spike-specific TCR was mapped to the spike region that the TCR reacts to and placed in a CD4 or CD8 class. Log10-transformed breadth and depth values were compared by one-way ANOVA with Sidak's multiple comparisons tests. TCRdb stores this immuneACCESS table with in-frame sequences only. Part of the clones is absent; in the studies checked, under half of the shortfall reflects unresolved V genes, and no reason is known for the rest. Clonal size and the V and J genes are those of that table, whereas D and trimming came from the DNA. This sample gives 57,000 or so clones in total; 65% to 80% of them show up just once. The biggest ten clones account for around 3.5% of the sample.

What this sample's time point label stands for: about 28 days (+/-7) after the second vaccine dose. AZD1222 recipients whose second dose came at about 4 weeks and those whose second dose came at about 12 weeks were combined into one group, since spike-specific TCR depth and breadth did not differ between the two schedules. Vaccinee samples came from UK trials COV001 and COV002, including a single-blind randomized controlled phase 2/3 trial of AZD1222 (ChAdOx1 nCoV-19) in healthy adults. For TCRbeta chain sequencing, PBMC samples were collected from trial participants at day 0 and at day 28 after the second dose. In regard to this clone: Its antigen has not been determined. Qualities for individual bases were not recorded, and no much larger clone is one base off.

Counted from cysteine to phenylalanine, this CDR3 has 13 amino acids. The read is trimmed to its CDR3 DNA, 39 bases read in frame from base 1. V lost 5 bases and J lost 3 bases; the stretch between them is 8 bases long. The germline V gene specifies SNHLY as CDR1 and FYNNEI as CDR2. General study outcomes and caveats: A significant rise in spike-specific TCR breadth and depth was observed after two AZD1222 doses relative to day 0 and relative to MenACWY recipients. Most participants were white British and females outnumbered males, and the authors suggested that clonal diversity may have been underestimated. The 56-69-year group was small, and its depth increase did not reach significance, likely because of low power. Conclusions about previously exposed vaccinees were limited because only 5 or 6 AZD1222 recipients were SARS-CoV-2 seropositive at baseline. Because no day 14 peak-response samples were available, repertoires were characterized only after the peak T cell response. Vaccine-associated CD4 TCRs spanned the whole spike protein, with dominant responses in regions 160-218 and 743-854. Nearly half of unique spike-specific TCRs reportedly recognized epitopes outside regions mutated in the B.1.351 and B.1.1.7 variants.

This sequence uses TRBV2 and TRBJ1-3; the D gene cannot be named for sure. This sequence originates from an adult who received the AZD1222 COVID-19 vaccine. Here the sequenced sample was peripheral blood, taken 28 days after the second AZD1222 dose. Here is the DNA: TGTGCCAGCAGTTGGACCGATGGAAACACCATATATTTT. The encoded protein is CASSWTDGNTIYF.